This T cell receptor (beta chain) is drawn from a study of graft-versus-host responses after intestinal transplantation. Study-wide background: Uniformly, recipients were administered anti-thymocyte globulin induction with subsequent tacrolimus and steroids for around 3 years.

Findings and limits, study-wide: With peak circulating GvH clone levels came an association with early post-transplant HvG declines. Recipient-marrow GvH clones were detected, some having first appeared in ileum or blood. Graft-donor T cell macrochimerism in patients accompanied high graft-versus-host to host-versus-graft clonal ratios in allografts.

Repertoires were generated with immunoSEQ multiplex PCR, while TCRdb's copy carries only in-frame clones and drops some. Here the sample spans about 88,000 clones, roughly 90% being singletons. Germline CDR1 is SGHRS and CDR2 is YFSETQ. Trimming left V 3 bases short and J 4 bases short, with 8 bases between. This CDR3 spans 13 amino acids. This clone was counted a few times. The antigen is unknown. This receptor was obtained from a human donor who received an intestinal transplant. The sample was unstimulated CD4+ T cells sorted from spleen or lymph node cells, taken before intestinal transplant. The chain has TRBV5-1 and TRBJ2-1; D call uncertain. The CDR3 nucleotides are TGCGCCAGCAGCTACCTGGAGTACAATGAGCAGTTCTTC. Translating gives CASSYLEYNEQFF.